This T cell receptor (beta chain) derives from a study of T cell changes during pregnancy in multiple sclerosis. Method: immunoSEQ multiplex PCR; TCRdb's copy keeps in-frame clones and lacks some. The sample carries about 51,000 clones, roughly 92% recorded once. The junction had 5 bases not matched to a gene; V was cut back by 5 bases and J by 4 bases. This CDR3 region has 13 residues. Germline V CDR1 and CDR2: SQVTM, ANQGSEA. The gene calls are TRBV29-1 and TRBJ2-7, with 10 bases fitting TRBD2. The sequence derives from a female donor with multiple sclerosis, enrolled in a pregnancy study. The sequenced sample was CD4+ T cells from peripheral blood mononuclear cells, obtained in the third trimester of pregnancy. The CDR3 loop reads CSVYGTSDYEQYF. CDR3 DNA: TGCAGCGTTTACGGGACTAGCGATTACGAGCAGTACTTC.